This T cell receptor (beta chain) was captured by sequencing in a study of blood T cell repertoires in COVID-19. Sequenced by immunoSEQ multiplex PCR; TCRdb stores in-frame clones only, minus some. The table shows approximately 150,000 clones, with approximately 80% occurring only once. Source material: peripheral blood. This clonotype was sampled from a human donor in a cohort sampled during active COVID-19.

The CDR3 region is CASSLRLASGTPAYEQYF. DNA for the CDR3: TGCGCCAGCAGCTTGCGTTTGGCCTCCGGGACACCAGCCTACGAGCAGTACTTC. This chain links TRBV5-1 with TRBJ2-7; D is possibly TRBD1 (6 bases). The germline V gene has CDR1 SGHRS and CDR2 YFSETQ. The CDR3 runs to 18 residues. The V end lost 1 base, the J end lost 2 bases, and 22 bases lay between the germline ends.